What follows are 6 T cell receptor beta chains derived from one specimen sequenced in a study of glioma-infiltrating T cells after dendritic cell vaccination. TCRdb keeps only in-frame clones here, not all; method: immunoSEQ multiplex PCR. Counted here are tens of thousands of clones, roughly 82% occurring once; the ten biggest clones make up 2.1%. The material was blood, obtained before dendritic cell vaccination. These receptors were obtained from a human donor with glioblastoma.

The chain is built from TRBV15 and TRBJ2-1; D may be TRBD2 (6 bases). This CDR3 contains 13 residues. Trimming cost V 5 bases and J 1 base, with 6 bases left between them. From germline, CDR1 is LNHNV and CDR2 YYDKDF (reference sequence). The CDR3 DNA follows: TGTGCCACCAGCGGGGGGTCCTACAATGAGCAGTTCTTC. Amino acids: CATSGGSYNEQFF.

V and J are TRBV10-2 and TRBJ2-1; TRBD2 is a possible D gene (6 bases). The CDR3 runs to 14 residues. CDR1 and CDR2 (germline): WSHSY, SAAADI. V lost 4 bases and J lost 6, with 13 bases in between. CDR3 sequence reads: CASSVGLAINEQFF. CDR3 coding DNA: TGCGCCAGCAGTGTTGGCCTAGCGATCAATGAGCAGTTCTTC.

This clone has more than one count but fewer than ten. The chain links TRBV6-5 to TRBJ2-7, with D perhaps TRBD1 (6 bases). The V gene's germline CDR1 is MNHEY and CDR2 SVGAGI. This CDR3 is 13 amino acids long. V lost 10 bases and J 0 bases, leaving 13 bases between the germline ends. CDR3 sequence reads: CATKQGPSYEQYV. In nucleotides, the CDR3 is TGTGCCACTAAACAGGGTCCCTCCTACGAGCAGTACGTC.

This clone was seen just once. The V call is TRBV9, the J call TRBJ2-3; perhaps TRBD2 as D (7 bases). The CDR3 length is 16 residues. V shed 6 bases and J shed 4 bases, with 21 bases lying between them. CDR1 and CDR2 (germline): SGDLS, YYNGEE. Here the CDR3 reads CASTPRGGGPSDTQYF. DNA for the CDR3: TGTGCCAGCACTCCTAGGGGGGGAGGGCCCTCAGATACGCAGTATTTT.

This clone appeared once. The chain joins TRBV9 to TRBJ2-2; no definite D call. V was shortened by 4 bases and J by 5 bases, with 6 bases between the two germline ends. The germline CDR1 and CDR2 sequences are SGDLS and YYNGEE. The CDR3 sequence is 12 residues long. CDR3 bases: TGTGCCAGCAGCCAGACTACCGGGGAGCTGTTTTTT. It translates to CASSQTTGELFF.

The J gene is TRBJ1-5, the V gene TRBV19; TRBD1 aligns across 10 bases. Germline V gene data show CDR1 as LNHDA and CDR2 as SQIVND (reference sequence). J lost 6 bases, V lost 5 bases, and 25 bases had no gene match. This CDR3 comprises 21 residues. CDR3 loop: CASSAGQGSLSLVRHGQPQHF. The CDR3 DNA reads TGTGCCAGTAGTGCGGGACAGGGGTCCCTGAGCCTGGTCCGCCATGGTCAGCCCCAGCATTTT.